This passage covers 25 T cell receptor beta chains from one sample sequenced in a study of follicular helper T cells after annual influenza vaccination. TCRdb's table, derived via immunoSEQ multiplex PCR, lists solely in-frame clones and lacks some. The table shows around 4,800 clones, with about 79% occurring only once. This sample's time point: 2015-2016 season, pre-vaccination. Sequenced here: CXCR5+ CD38- circulating T follicular helper cells from blood, sampled on the day of influenza vaccination. As for subset: circulating Tfh, non-naive CD4+CXCR5+PD-1+ (ICOS+CD38+ or ICOS-CD38-). Source of these receptors: an adult who received the influenza vaccine.

This clone was counted between two and nine times. The chain employs TRBV5-4 and TRBJ1-2; 8 nucleotides match TRBD1. J was trimmed by 7 bases and V by 4 bases; bases with no gene match: 9. Germline V CDR1 and CDR2: SGHNT, YYREEE (reference sequence). The length of the CDR3 is 14 residues. CDR3 sequence (DNA): TGTGCCAGCAGCACGGACAGGGCAGGCTTTGGCTACACCTTC. Residues: CASSTDRAGFGYTF.

This clone showed up just a few times. The rearrangement links TRBV6-5 to TRBJ2-7; 8 bases line up with TRBD1. The CDR3 has 16 amino acids. CDR1 and CDR2 from the germline V gene are MNHEY and SVGAGI. After removal of 0 bases from V and 1 base from J, the junction contained 5 bases not matched to a gene. The CDR3 loop is CASSYSDRANSYEQYF. The CDR3 bases are TGTGCCAGCAGTTACTCGGACAGGGCCAATTCCTACGAGCAGTACTTC.

The gene calls are TRBV29-1 and TRBJ2-5; 11 bases are shared with TRBD1. The CDR3 is 15 residues long. Germline lookup yields CDR1 SQVTM and CDR2 ANQGSEA. The trim removed 3 bases at V and 5 bases at J, leaving 8 bases unmatched. The CDR3 here is CSVESDRGRSETQYF. Here the CDR3 DNA reads TGCAGCGTTGAGTCGGACAGGGGGCGTTCGGAGACCCAGTACTTC.

The V call is TRBV7-4, the J call TRBJ1-1, with D possibly matching TRBD1 (6 bases). Trimming left V 1 base short and J 7 bases short, with 28 bases between. Germline V gene lookup returns CDR1 SGHVT and CDR2 SQSDAQ. The CDR3 length is 19 residues. CDR3 amino acids: CASSLVRHSHRDIIYEAFF. DNA of the CDR3: TGTGCCAGCAGCTTAGTTAGACATTCGCACCGGGACATAATATATGAAGCTTTCTTT. Together with reference TRBV7-4 and TRBJ1-1, the CDR3 gives the full variable domain: GAGVSQSPRYKVAKRGRDVALRCDSISGHVTLYWYRQTLGQGSEVLTYSQSDAQRDKSGRPSGRFSAERPERSVSTLKIQRTEQGDSAVYLCASSLVRHSHRDIIYEAFFGQGTRLTVV.

This clone was observed a single time. This chain joins TRBV7-2 and TRBJ2-7; 10 positions agree with TRBD2. This CDR3 region has 15 residues. Trimming removed 6 bases from V and 5 bases from J; junction bases left unmatched: 10. Germline V gives CDR1 SGHTA, CDR2 FQGNSA. CDR3 sequence (DNA): TGTGCCAGCAGTTACAGCGGGGGGGCCGACCACGAGCAGTACTTC. Translating gives CASSYSGGADHEQYF.

The rearrangement joins TRBV7-2 to TRBJ2-7; the match to TRBD1 covers 10 bases. This CDR3 spans 13 amino acids. The germline gives CDR1 SGHTA, CDR2 FQGNSA. V shed 4 bases, J shed 9 bases, and the junction held 6 bases outside the gene matches. The CDR3 nucleotides read TGTGCCAGCAGCTCCCGGGACAGGGGCGGGCAGTACTTC. As protein: CASSSRDRGGQYF.

This chain uses TRBV11-3 with TRBJ2-5, with D possibly matching TRBD1 (6 bases). Germline assignment: CDR1 SGHNT and CDR2 YENEEA. This CDR3 contains 17 residues. V lost 5 bases, J lost 1 base, and 20 bases lay in between. CDR3 bases: TGTGCCAGCAGCCCCCTATCAGGCAGGGGCTTCCAAGAGACCCAGTACTTC. This sequence encodes CASSPLSGRGFQETQYF.

This sequence joins TRBV7-9 and TRBJ2-5; TRBD2 matches at 9 bases. V gave up 5 bases and J gave up 1 base; unmatched junction bases: 11. The CDR3 has 17 residues. Germline CDR1 SEHNR, CDR2 FQNEAQ (reference sequence). The CDR3 loop is CASSGWDPRGGQETQYF. CDR3 nucleotide sequence: TGTGCCAGCAGCGGTTGGGACCCGCGGGGGGGCCAAGAGACCCAGTACTTC.

CDR3 region: CASSRSTEAYGYTF. The CDR3 DNA sequence: TGTGCCAGCAGCCGCTCTACAGAGGCGTATGGCTACACCTTC. The V gene is TRBV11-2, the J gene TRBJ1-2; D unresolved. The CDR3 is made up of 14 amino acids. Looked up from germline, CDR1 is SGHAT and CDR2 is FQNNGV. Trimming left V 5 bases short and J 5 bases short, with 15 bases between. Full variable domain (outside the CDR3, taken from reference TRBV11-2 and TRBJ1-2): EAGVAQSPRYKIIEKRQSVAFWCNPISGHATLYWYQQILGQGPKLLIQFQNNGVVDDSQLPKDRFSAERLKGVDSTLKIQPAKLEDSAVYLCASSRSTEAYGYTFGSGTRLTVV.

This clone was observed a few times. This rearrangement joins TRBV20-1 to TRBJ2-7; the D is unclear. This CDR3 is 11 amino acids long. CDR1 is DFQATT, CDR2 SNEGSKA, per germline (reference sequence). The V and J ends lost 4 bases and 1 base respectively, with 5 bases between them. The DNA of the CDR3 is TGCAGTGCTAAGCCGTCCTACGAGCAGTACTTC. Its translation is CSAKPSYEQYF.

This rearrangement joins TRBV2 to TRBJ1-5; TRBD1 is a possible D gene (5 bases). Trimming removed 2 bases at V and 6 bases at J, with 11 bases between. Germline V gene sequence: CDR1 SNHLY, CDR2 FYNNEI. CDR3 size: 14 residues. CDR3 residues: CASSEIGATQPQHF. The CDR3 DNA reads as TGTGCCAGCAGTGAAATTGGGGCAACTCAGCCCCAGCATTTT. The full variable domain, with the rest looked up from reference TRBV2 and TRBJ1-5, is EPEVTQTPSHQVTQMGQEVILRCVPISNHLYFYWYRQILGQKVEFLVSFYNNEISEKSEIFDDQFSVERPDGSNFTLKIRSTKLEDSAMYFCASSEIGATQPQHFGDGTRLSIL.

CDR3 region: CASSEAGGHYNEQFF. In DNA form, the CDR3 reads TGTGCCAGCAGCGAAGCGGGGGGGCACTACAATGAGCAGTTCTTC. The rearrangement uses TRBV14 and TRBJ2-1; the match to TRBD2 covers 10 bases. With V trimmed by 5 bases and J by 3 bases, 4 bases remained unmatched. CDR1 is SGHDN and CDR2 is FVKESK in the germline V gene. The CDR3 length is 15 residues.

The J gene is TRBJ1-5, the V gene TRBV2; a possible D gene is TRBD1 (5 bases). Trimming pared 6 bases from V and 4 bases from J, leaving 16 bases between. CDR3 size: 15 residues. Germline loops: CDR1 SNHLY, CDR2 FYNNEI. The CDR3 bases are TGTGCCAGCAGAGACCGGGGCCTTCCGAATCAGCCCCAGCATTTT. Amino acids: CASRDRGLPNQPQHF. The whole variable domain, remainder taken from reference TRBV2 and TRBJ1-5, is EPEVTQTPSHQVTQMGQEVILRCVPISNHLYFYWYRQILGQKVEFLVSFYNNEISEKSEIFDDQFSVERPDGSNFTLKIRSTKLEDSAMYFCASRDRGLPNQPQHFGDGTRLSIL.

The chain couples TRBV5-1 to TRBJ1-2; D is ambiguous. The CDR3 has 15 residues. CDR1 is SGHRS, CDR2 YFSETQ, per germline. V lost 5 bases and J lost 8, with 22 bases in between. CDR3 loop: CASRPSGAEAEGYTF. The CDR3, as DNA: TGCGCCAGCAGGCCCTCGGGAGCCGAAGCGGAGGGCTACACCTTC.

The chain uses TRBV6-5 and TRBJ1-2; 11 bases fit TRBD1. Losses at the gene ends were 6 bases for V and 8 bases for J; bases not matched to a gene: 8. This CDR3 region has 14 residues. CDR1 MNHEY and CDR2 SVGAGI come from the germline V gene. The CDR3: CASRTGQGDLGYTF. In DNA, the CDR3 is TGTGCCAGCAGGACGGGACAGGGGGATTTGGGCTACACCTTC.

The chain links TRBV11-1 to TRBJ2-1; 11 bases align to TRBD2. Germline V gene data show CDR1 as SGHAT and CDR2 as FQDESV (reference sequence). Unmatched junction bases numbered 11, after V lost 5 bases and J lost 5 bases. This CDR3 contains 17 residues. The CDR3 coding sequence is TGTGCCAGCAGCCCCGCCTTTGGACTAGCGGGCAACAATGAGCAGTTCTTC. Its translation is CASSPAFGLAGNNEQFF.

V gene TRBV28 combines with J gene TRBJ1-5; D gene ambiguous. Germline V CDR1 and CDR2: MDHEN, SYDVKM. This CDR3 is 14 amino acids long. Trimming pared 10 bases from V and 2 bases from J, leaving 15 bases between. CDR3 amino acids: CAIRSMSGNQPQHF. In DNA, the CDR3 is TGTGCCATCAGGAGTATGAGTGGCAATCAGCCCCAGCATTTT.

A few counts support this clone. The chain has TRBV2 and TRBJ1-2; no reliable D call. V lost 5 bases to trimming and J lost 0 bases, with 7 bases between them. This CDR3 region has 13 residues. The germline V gene encodes CDR1 SNHLY and CDR2 FYNNEI. CDR3 amino acids: CASSPDANYGYTF. CDR3 coding DNA: TGTGCCAGCAGTCCCGACGCTAACTATGGCTACACCTTC.

V is TRBV5-4 and J is TRBJ2-5; 8 bases fit TRBD2. From germline, CDR1 is SGHNT and CDR2 YYREEE (reference sequence). Trimming at V came to 2 bases and at J to 4 bases, leaving 10 bases not matched to a gene. The length of the CDR3 is 16 residues. The CDR3 bases are TGTGCCAGCAGCTTTTATTCCGGGGGGGCGGGAGAGACCCAGTACTTC. Translating gives CASSFYSGGAGETQYF.

The chain carries TRBV7-2 and TRBJ1-5, with 7 bases that match TRBD1. Losses at the gene ends were 5 bases for V and 2 bases for J; bases not matched to a gene: 6. From germline, CDR1 is SGHTA and CDR2 FQGNSA. The CDR3 is 15 residues long. The CDR3 protein is CASSPTGTGNQPQHF. For the CDR3, the DNA is TGTGCCAGCAGCCCGACCGGGACAGGCAATCAGCCCCAGCATTTT.

The gene calls are TRBV11-1 and TRBJ2-3, with D tentatively TRBD1 (6 bases). The CDR3 spans 14 residues. Germline assignment: CDR1 SGHAT and CDR2 FQDESV (reference sequence). V was pared by 5 bases and J by 3 bases, with 12 bases between. The CDR3 sequence is CASSAYRDTDTQYF. CDR3 DNA: TGTGCCAGCAGCGCATACAGGGATACAGATACGCAGTATTTT.

V is TRBV9 and J is TRBJ2-7; 13 positions agree with TRBD2. Per the germline V gene, CDR1 is SGDLS and CDR2 is YYNGEE. This CDR3 is 15 amino acids long. J gave up 4 bases and V 4 bases, and 5 bases lay outside the gene matches. The CDR3 DNA is TGTGCCAGCAGCCCCGGGACTAGCGGGGTTTACGAGCAGTACTTC. Its protein product is CASSPGTSGVYEQYF.

This clone has a handful of counts. The CDR3 spells CASSESRVLNQPQHF. For the CDR3, the DNA is TGCGCCAGCAGTGAGTCCCGGGTCCTCAATCAGCCCCAGCATTTT. The chain is built from TRBV10-1 and TRBJ1-5; D gene uncertain. CDR1 is WNHNN and CDR2 is SYGVQD in the germline V gene (reference sequence). This CDR3 is 15 amino acids long. Trimming took 0 bases from V and 3 from J, leaving 9 bases between them.

The chain links TRBV7-3 to TRBJ1-2, with 9 bases lining up with TRBD1. Germline-derived CDR1 and CDR2 are SGHTA and FQGTGA. The CDR3 extends over 15 amino acids. V dropped 5 bases and J dropped 4; count of bases not matched to a gene: 8. The CDR3 is CASSESGTGSYGYTF. DNA of the CDR3: TGTGCCAGCAGCGAATCCGGGACAGGGAGCTATGGCTACACCTTC.

The chain joins TRBV6-5 to TRBJ1-2; maybe TRBD1 (6 bases). V lost 5 bases and J 7 bases, leaving 8 bases between the germline ends. The CDR3 consists of 11 residues. Germline loops: CDR1 MNHEY, CDR2 SVGAGI. The CDR3 DNA is TGTGCCAGCAGTAACAGGGTTGGCTACACCTTC. Residues: CASSNRVGYTF.